The rows below give T cell receptor beta chains drawn from one sample of a study of regulatory T cells in long-lasting Graves disease. TCRdb passed the multiplex PCR reads through MiXCR, listing each CDR3 protein once. The table records some 400,000 distinct CDR3 sequences, 15% of them present only once. This sample also appeared in a second study, on T cells in Graves' hyperthyroidism and ophthalmopathy.

The sequenced sample was peripheral blood mononuclear cells (PBMCs), obtained at new diagnosis, from a patient treated with antithyroid drugs. These receptors originate from a woman in her twenties or thirties with Graves disease. CDR3s include the opening cysteine and the closing phenylalanine or tryptophan. A D gene is named only where the DNA matches it firmly. Only some rows state a clone size, as once, few, many or a class for expanded clones.

>.|.|TRBV4-1|TRBJ2-3
TGCGCCAGCAGCCCTTTAGCTGGGAGCTACCGGGGAACAGATACGCAGTATTTT
CASSPLAGSYRGTDTQYF
>.|many|TRBV2|TRBJ1-5
TGTGCCAGCAGTGAAGTTACCGTCAGTCAGCCCCAGCATTTT
CASSEVTVSQPQHF
>TRBD1|many|TRBV7-9|TRBJ2-5
TGTGCCAGCAGCTTAGGGGGGACAGCCGAGACCCAGTACTTC
CASSLGGTAETQYF
>.|.|TRBV6-5|TRBJ2-7
TGTGCCAGCAGTTACTCGACCGGGGCCAAGCAGTACTTC
CASSYSTGAKQYF
>TRBD1|many|TRBV28|TRBJ2-3
TGTGCCAGCAGAACCCTCCGAGGGGGCTTAGATACGCAGTATTTT
CASRTLRGGLDTQYF
>.|many|TRBV12-3/TRBV12-4|TRBJ1-2
TGTGCCAGCATCTTAGGCACAGGGAATCCTCGTGGCTACACCTTC
CASILGTGNPRGYTF
>.|few|TRBV7-2|TRBJ2-1
TGTGCCAGCAGCTTAGGTTTGGACGGGAGAGTTTTGTACAATGAGCAGTTCTTC
CASSLGLDGRVLYNEQFF
>.|many|TRBV10-3|TRBJ1-1
TGTGCCATCAGTGAGTTGGAGGGGCCCACTGAAGCTTTCTTT
CAISELEGPTEAFF
>TRBD1|.|TRBV19|TRBJ1-1
TGTGCCAGTAGTATGGGACAGGGGACCACTGAAGCTTTCTTT
CASSMGQGTTEAFF
>.|.|TRBV19|TRBJ2-6
TGTGCCAGTAGCCCGGAGGGATCTGGGGCCAACGTCCTGACTTTC
CASSPEGSGANVLTF
>.|many|TRBV28|TRBJ1-5
TGTGCCAGCAGCCTCCCGTCTCAGCCCCAGCATTTT
CASSLPSQPQHF
>TRBD1|few|TRBV6-2/TRBV6-3|TRBJ2-3
TGTGCCAGCAGTTACCAACAGACAGGGGATACGCAGTATTTT
CASSYQQTGDTQYF
>TRBD2|many|TRBV12-3/TRBV12-4|TRBJ2-5
TGTGCCAGCTCCCGCGGGACTAGCGGGGAAGGCAGGGAGACCCAGTACTTC
CASSRGTSGEGRETQYF
>TRBD2|once|TRBV7-2|TRBJ2-1
TGTGCCAGCAGCTCTGGTAGCGGGAGGGCGAATGAGCAGTTCTTC
CASSSGSGRANEQFF
>.|many|TRBV18|TRBJ2-7
TGTGCCAGCTCACCGGGCGGGACGACTGCCTACGAGCAGTACTTC
CASSPGGTTAYEQYF
>.|.|TRBV19|TRBJ1-5
TGTGCCAGTAGTATTGGAGTTAGCAATCAGCCCCAGCATTTT
CASSIGVSNQPQHF
>.|few|TRBV20-1|TRBJ2-4
TGCAGTGCCACGGGCCCGGAAGCCAAAAACATTCAGTACTTC
CSATGPEAKNIQYF
>TRBD1|many|TRBV19|TRBJ1-5
TGTGCCAGTAGGGGACAGGACAGCAATCAGCCCCAGCATTTT
CASRGQDSNQPQHF
>.|many|TRBV3-1|TRBJ2-2
TGTGCCAGCAGCCAAGGGGGAAACACCGGGGAGCTGTTTTTT
CASSQGGNTGELFF
>.|many|TRBV7-2|TRBJ1-6
TGTGCCAGCAGCTTCGGACAGCTTAGTTCACCCCTCCACTTT
CASSFGQLSSPLHF
>.|.|TRBV28|TRBJ2-1
TGTGCCAGCAGTTTAGTCGGCAGTGAGCAGTTCTTC
CASSLVGSEQFF
>.|many|TRBV30|TRBJ2-5
TGTGCCTGGAGTACTCAGGGTCAAGAGACCCAGTACTTC
CAWSTQGQETQYF
>.|.|TRBV10-2|TRBJ2-1
TGCGCCAGCGGCGACTTCGACGGCTACAATGAGCAGTTCTTC
CASGDFDGYNEQFF
>.|many|TRBV12-3/TRBV12-4|TRBJ1-1
TGTGCCAGCAGTCAGGATGGGACTGAAGCTTTCTTT
CASSQDGTEAFF
>TRBD1|.|TRBV11-3|TRBJ2-7
TGTGCCAGCCATACCGGGACAGGGCGAGGGGAGCAGTACTTC
CASHTGTGRGEQYF
>.|.|TRBV6-1|TRBJ2-5
TGTGCCAGCAGTGACCCCGGACAGGGAGGGGAGACCCAGTACTTC
CASSDPGQGGETQYF
>TRBD2|.|TRBV9|TRBJ2-7
TGTGCCAGCAGCGTAGGGGCGGGAGAGTCCTTCGAGCAGTACTTC
CASSVGAGESFEQYF
>.|.|TRBV19|TRBJ1-2
TGTGCCTGCCAATCTCCGGGACGGGGGCCTGGCTACACCTTC
CACQSPGRGPGYTF